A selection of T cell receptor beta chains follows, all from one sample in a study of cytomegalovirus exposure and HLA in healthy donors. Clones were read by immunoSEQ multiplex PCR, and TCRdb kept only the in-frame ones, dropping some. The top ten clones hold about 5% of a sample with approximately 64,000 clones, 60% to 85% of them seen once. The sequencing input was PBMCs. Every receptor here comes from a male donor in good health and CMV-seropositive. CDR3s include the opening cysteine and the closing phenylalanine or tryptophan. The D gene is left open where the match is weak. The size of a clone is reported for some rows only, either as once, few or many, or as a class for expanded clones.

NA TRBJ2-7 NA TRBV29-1 CSVELGARSEQYF TGCAGCGTTGAGCTGGGGGCAAGGTCCGAGCAGTACTTC
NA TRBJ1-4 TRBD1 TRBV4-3 CASSQSQGGNEKLFF TGCGCCAGCAGCCAAAGTCAGGGGGGTAATGAAAAACTGTTTTTT
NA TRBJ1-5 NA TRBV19 CASSLGGDQPQHF TGTGCCAGTAGTCTCGGGGGAGATCAGCCCCAGCATTTT
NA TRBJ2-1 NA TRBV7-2 CASSLARSYNEQFF TGTGCCAGCAGCTTAGCACGGTCCTACAATGAGCAGTTCTTC
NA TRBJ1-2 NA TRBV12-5 CASGQDAMVTGYGYTF TGTGCTAGTGGTCAAGACGCGATGGTCACGGGCTATGGCTACACCTTC
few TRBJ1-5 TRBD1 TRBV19 CASSIGTDSYSNQPQHF TGTGCCAGTAGTATTGGGACAGACTCTTATAGCAATCAGCCCCAGCATTTT
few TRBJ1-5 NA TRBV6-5 CASSYSGGDQPQHF TGTGCCAGCAGTTACTCCGGGGGGGATCAGCCCCAGCATTTT
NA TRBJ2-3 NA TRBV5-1 CASSVDNTDTQYF TGCGCCAGCAGCGTGGACAACACAGATACGCAGTATTTT
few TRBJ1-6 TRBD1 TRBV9 CASSVDSGWTRGINSPLHF TGTGCCAGCAGCGTAGATTCGGGATGGACCAGGGGGATCAATTCACCCCTCCACTTT
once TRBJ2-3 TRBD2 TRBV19 CASSTDSGGADTQYF TGTGCCAGTAGTACCGATAGCGGGGGGGCAGATACGCAGTATTTT
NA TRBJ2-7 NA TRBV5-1 CASSLDSHSYEQYF TGCGCCAGCAGCTTGGACAGCCACTCCTACGAGCAGTACTTC
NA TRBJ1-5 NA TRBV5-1 CASSLDGNQPQHF TGCGCCAGCAGCTTGGACGGGAATCAGCCCCAGCATTTT
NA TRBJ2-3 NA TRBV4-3 CASSQDKDRRDTQYF TGCGCCAGCAGCCAAGATAAGGACAGAAGGGATACGCAGTATTTT
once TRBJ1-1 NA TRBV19 CASSMRETANTEAFF TGTGCCAGTAGTATGCGGGAAACGGCGAACACTGAAGCTTTCTTT
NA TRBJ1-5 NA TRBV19 CASSISADQPQHF TGTGCCAGTAGTATAAGTGCGGATCAGCCCCAGCATTTT
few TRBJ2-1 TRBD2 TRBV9 CASSFRGGQSYNEQFF TGTGCCAGCAGCTTCCGCGGGGGGCAATCCTACAATGAGCAGTTCTTC
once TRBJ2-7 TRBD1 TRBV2 CASSGQGAGEQYF TGTGCCAGCAGTGGACAGGGGGCGGGCGAGCAGTACTTC
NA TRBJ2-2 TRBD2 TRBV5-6 CASSLRVTAGLANTGELFF TGTGCCAGCAGCCTCCGCGTAACAGCGGGGCTAGCGAACACCGGGGAGCTGTTTTTT
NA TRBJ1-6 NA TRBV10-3 CAISESSTGRYNSPLHF TGTGCCATCAGTGAGTCTTCAACAGGGCGGTATAATTCACCCCTCCACTTT
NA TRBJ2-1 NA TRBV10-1 CASSEGESYNEQFF TGCGCCAGCAGTGAGGGAGAATCCTACAATGAGCAGTTCTTC
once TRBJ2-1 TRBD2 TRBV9 CASSVASGDFF TGTGCCAGCAGCGTAGCCAGCGGGGATTTCTTC
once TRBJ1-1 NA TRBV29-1 CSVESGNTEAFF TGCAGCGTTGAAAGCGGTAACACTGAAGCTTTCTTT
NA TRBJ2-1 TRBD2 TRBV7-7 CASSSGLGAGEQFF TGTGCTAGCAGCTCTGGACTAGGAGCGGGTGAGCAGTTCTTC
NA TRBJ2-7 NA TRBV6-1 CASSEASYEQYF TGTGCCAGCAGTGAAGCCAGCTACGAGCAGTACTTC
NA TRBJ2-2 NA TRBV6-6 CASIPAGANTGELFF TGTGCCAGCATCCCTGCCGGGGCGAACACCGGGGAGCTGTTTTTT
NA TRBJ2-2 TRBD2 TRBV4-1 CASTNKGALAGDTGELFF TGCGCCAGCACCAACAAGGGAGCCCTGGCGGGGGACACCGGGGAGCTGTTTTTT
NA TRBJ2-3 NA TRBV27 CASSFNGGSSTDTQYF TGTGCCAGCAGTTTCAATGGAGGTTCTAGCACAGATACGCAGTATTTT
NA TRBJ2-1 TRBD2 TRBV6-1 CASSEGLAEYNEQFF TGTGCCAGCAGTGAAGGACTAGCGGAATACAATGAGCAGTTCTTC
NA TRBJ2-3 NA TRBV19 CASSISGSGDTQYF TGTGCCAGTAGCATCTCGGGGTCCGGAGATACGCAGTATTTT
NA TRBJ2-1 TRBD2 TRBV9 CASSVATPAAGGRNGNEQFF TGTGCCAGCAGCGTAGCTACTCCGGCAGCGGGGGGGAGAAACGGCAATGAGCAGTTCTTC
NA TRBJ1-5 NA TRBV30 CAWRDRGGNQPQHF TGTGCCTGGAGAGATCGGGGGGGCAATCAGCCCCAGCATTTT
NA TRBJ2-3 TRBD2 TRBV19 CASSIGTGTSRWTQYF TGTGCCAGTAGTATTGGAACAGGGACTAGCAGGTGGACGCAGTATTTT
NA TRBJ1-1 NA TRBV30 CAWAPQMNTEAFF TGTGCCTGGGCCCCCCAGATGAACACTGAAGCTTTCTTT
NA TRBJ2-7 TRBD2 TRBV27 CASSFGGVSYEQYF TGTGCCAGCAGTTTTGGGGGGGTCTCCTACGAGCAGTACTTC
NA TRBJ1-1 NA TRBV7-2 CASSDRQTEAFF TGTGCCAGCAGCGACCGACAGACTGAAGCTTTCTTT
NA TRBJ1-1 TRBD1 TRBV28 CASSLTAGGTEAFF TGTGCCAGCAGTTTAACGGCAGGGGGCACTGAAGCTTTCTTT
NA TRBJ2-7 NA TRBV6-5 CASSYMAGPLYEQYF TGTGCCAGCAGTTACATGGCGGGGCCCCTCTACGAGCAGTACTTC
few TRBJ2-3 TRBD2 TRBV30 CAWSAITGGGARDTQYF TGTGCCTGGAGTGCTATCACCGGGGGGGGAGCACGAGATACGCAGTATTTT
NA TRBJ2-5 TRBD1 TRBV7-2 CASSSPDRGQETQYF TGTGCCAGCAGCTCCCCGGACAGGGGGCAAGAGACCCAGTACTTC
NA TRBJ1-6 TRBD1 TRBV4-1 CASSRTAGQYNSPLHF TGCGCCAGCAGCCGAACGGCGGGACAGTATAATTCACCCCTCCACTTT
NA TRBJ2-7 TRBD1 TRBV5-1 CASLATGGYEQYF TGCGCCAGCCTGGCCACAGGGGGCTACGAGCAGTACTTC
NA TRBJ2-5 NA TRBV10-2 CASSEDLRKETQYF TGCGCCAGCAGTGAGGATTTGAGGAAAGAGACCCAGTACTTC
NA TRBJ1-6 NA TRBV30 CAWSRGQGRSPLHF TGTGCCTGGAGTCGTGGCCAGGGCCGGTCACCCCTCCACTTT
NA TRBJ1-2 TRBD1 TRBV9 CASSLDRVPNYGYTF TGTGCCAGCAGCCTCGACAGGGTTCCTAACTATGGCTACACCTTC
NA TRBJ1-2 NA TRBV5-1 CASSPRDTEGYTF TGCGCCAGCAGCCCCCGGGACACGGAGGGCTACACCTTC
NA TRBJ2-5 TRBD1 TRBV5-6 CASSFTGGWEETQYF TGTGCCAGCAGCTTCACAGGGGGATGGGAAGAGACCCAGTACTTC
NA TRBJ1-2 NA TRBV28 CASSLAPQGRYGYTF TGTGCCAGCAGTTTAGCGCCACAGGGCCGATATGGCTACACCTTC
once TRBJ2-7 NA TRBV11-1 CASSLASDSYYEQYF TGTGCCAGCAGCTTAGCGAGTGACAGCTACTACGAGCAGTACTTC
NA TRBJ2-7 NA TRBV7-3 CASSLGTVPYEQYF TGTGCCAGCAGCTTAGGGACTGTTCCCTACGAGCAGTACTTC
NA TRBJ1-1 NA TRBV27 CASSLWTEIINTEAFF TGTGCCAGCAGTCTATGGACAGAAATTATTAACACTGAAGCTTTCTTT
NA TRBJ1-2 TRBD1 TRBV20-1 CSARQGGGYTF TGCAGTGCTAGACAGGGGGGAGGCTACACCTTC
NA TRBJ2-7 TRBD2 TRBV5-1 CASSLGYGGNFWEYF TGCGCCAGCAGCTTGGGTTACGGGGGGAATTTCTGGGAGTACTTC
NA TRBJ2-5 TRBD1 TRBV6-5 CASLTEGQGGDQYF TGTGCCAGCCTCACGGAGGGACAGGGTGGAGACCAGTACTTC
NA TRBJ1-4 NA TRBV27 CASSFKGGGHEKLFF TGTGCCAGCAGTTTTAAGGGAGGAGGTCATGAAAAACTGTTTTTT
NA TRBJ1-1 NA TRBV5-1 CASSSRGEAFF TGCGCCAGCAGCTCCCGAGGGGAAGCTTTCTTT
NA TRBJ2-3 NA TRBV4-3 CASSQFYSDTQYF TGCGCCAGCAGCCAGTTCTACTCGGATACGCAGTATTTT
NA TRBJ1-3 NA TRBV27 CASSPLTVRSTSGGNTIYF TGTGCCAGCAGTCCGCTGACAGTTCGATCAACCTCTGGGGGAAACACCATATATTTT
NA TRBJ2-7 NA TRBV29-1 CSVADGVQRVSYEQYF TGCAGCGTTGCCGACGGGGTGCAAAGAGTTTCCTACGAGCAGTACTTC
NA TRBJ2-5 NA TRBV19 CASSMRGVGRETQYF TGTGCCAGTAGTATGCGCGGGGTTGGTCGGGAGACCCAGTACTTC
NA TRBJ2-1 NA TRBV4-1 CASSHPPRGISYNEQFF TGCGCCAGCAGCCATCCCCCCCGGGGTATCTCCTACAATGAGCAGTTCTTC